Sequencing of this T cell receptor (beta chain) was carried out in a study of T cell responses to AZD1222 COVID-19 vaccine. Per germline, CDR1 SGHRS and CDR2 YFSETQ. The CDR3 is 15 residues long. V lost 0 bases, J lost 0 bases, and 7 bases lay in between. Findings of the study overall: Unmutated variant regions are reportedly the target of nearly half of TCRs that are spike-specific. Clonal diversity was possibly underestimated, and the donors were mostly white British, with more females. Sampled repertoires all dated from after the peak T cell response.

Second-dose recipients at about 4 or about 12 weeks were treated as one pooled group. In regard to this clone: Its cognate antigen is unknown. This CDR3 is also generated by other DNA sequences in the sample.

Measured with immunoSEQ multiplex PCR; TCRdb has only the in-frame clones, and not every one. This sample has some 150,000 clones, with 75% to 95% found just once. This chain links TRBV5-1 with TRBJ2-1; D is unclear. This sequence was found in an adult who received the AZD1222 COVID-19 vaccine. The specimen was peripheral blood, collected 28 days after the second AZD1222 dose. The chain's CDR3 is CASSLEGSSYNEQFF. Written as DNA, the CDR3 is TGCGCCAGCAGCTTGGAAGGTAGCTCCTACAATGAGCAGTTCTTC. Full variable domain (rest looked up from reference TRBV5-1 and TRBJ2-1): KAGVTQTPRYLIKTRGQQVTLSCSPISGHRSVSWYQQTPGQGLQFLFEYFSETQRNKGNFPGRFSGRQFSNSRSEMNVSTLELGDSALYLCASSLEGSSYNEQFFGPGTRLTVL.